This T cell receptor (beta chain) was obtained from a study of T cell responses to AZD1222 COVID-19 vaccine. General study points: Spike-specific TCR breadth and depth grew following two AZD1222 doses. Only a handful of individuals given AZD1222 were seropositive at baseline. Repertoires were collected only later (after the peak T cell response had occurred).

To note about this clone: The target antigen is unknown.

Pooled samples include second doses given at about 4 or 12 weeks. The CDR3 extends over 13 amino acids. Germline CDR1 is SSHAT and CDR2 is FNYEAQ (reference sequence). The germline V and J ends were trimmed by 5 bases and 6 bases, with 14 bases remaining between them. The repertoire was sequenced with immunoSEQ multiplex PCR; TCRdb's copy has only in-frame clones and lacks some. This table has tens of thousands of clones, around nine tenths appearing once. Specimen: peripheral blood, collected 28 days after the second AZD1222 dose. This receptor was taken from an adult who received the AZD1222 COVID-19 vaccine. The V call is TRBV7-7, the J call TRBJ2-7; D unresolved. CDR3 amino acids: CASSPRWSGEQYF. The CDR3 nucleotides read TGTGCCAGCAGCCCTAGGTGGAGTGGCGAGCAGTACTTC.